This TCR beta chain was documented in a study of T cell changes during pregnancy in multiple sclerosis. CDR3 length: 13 amino acids. V was trimmed by 6 bases and J by 3 bases, leaving 11 bases between them. Germline V CDR1 and CDR2: MGHDK, SYGVNS. This table comes from immunoSEQ multiplex PCR, and its TCRdb copy is limited to in-frame clones, with some not included. The table lists roughly 83,000 clones, approximately 90% of them singletons. A few counts support this clone. The TCR comes from a female donor in good health, serving as a control in a pregnancy study. Some clones in this sample may be carry-over from other donors' samples. The source material was PBMCs, sampled in the first trimester of pregnancy. The J gene is TRBJ1-1, the V gene TRBV25-1; D is unclear. This chain's CDR3 is CASRIQEDTEAFF. In nucleotides, the CDR3 is TGTGCCAGCAGGATTCAGGAAGACACTGAAGCTTTCTTT. Drawing the rest from reference TRBV25-1 and TRBJ1-1, the complete variable domain is EADIYQTPRYLVIGTGKKITLECSQTMGHDKMYWYQQDPGMELHLIHYSYGVNSTEKGDLSSESTVSRIRTEHFPLTLESARPSHTSQYLCASRIQEDTEAFFGQGTRLTVV.